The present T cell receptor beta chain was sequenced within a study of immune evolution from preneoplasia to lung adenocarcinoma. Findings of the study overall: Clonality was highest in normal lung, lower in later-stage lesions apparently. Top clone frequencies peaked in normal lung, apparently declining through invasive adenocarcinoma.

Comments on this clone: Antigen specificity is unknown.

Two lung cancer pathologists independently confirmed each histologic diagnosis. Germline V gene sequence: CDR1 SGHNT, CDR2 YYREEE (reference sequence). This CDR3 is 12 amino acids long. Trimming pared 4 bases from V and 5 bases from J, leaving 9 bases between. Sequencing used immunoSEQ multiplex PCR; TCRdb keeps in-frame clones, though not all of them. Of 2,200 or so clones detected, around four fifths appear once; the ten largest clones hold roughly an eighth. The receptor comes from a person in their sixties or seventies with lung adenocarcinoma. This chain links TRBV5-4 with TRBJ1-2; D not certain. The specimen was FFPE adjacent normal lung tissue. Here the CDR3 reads CASSIQYYGYTF. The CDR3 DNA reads TGTGCCAGCAGCATCCAATATTATGGCTACACCTTC.